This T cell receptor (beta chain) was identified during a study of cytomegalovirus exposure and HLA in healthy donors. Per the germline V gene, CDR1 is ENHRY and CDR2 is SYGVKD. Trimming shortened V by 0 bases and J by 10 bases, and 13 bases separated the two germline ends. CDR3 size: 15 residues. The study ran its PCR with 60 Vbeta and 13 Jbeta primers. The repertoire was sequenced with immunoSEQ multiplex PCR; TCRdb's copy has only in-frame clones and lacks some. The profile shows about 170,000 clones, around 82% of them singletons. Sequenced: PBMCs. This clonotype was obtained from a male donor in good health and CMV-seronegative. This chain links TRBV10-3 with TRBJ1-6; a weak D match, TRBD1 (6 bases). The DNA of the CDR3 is TGTGCCATCAGTGAGTCGAAGGGGGGGGTGTCACCCCTCCACTTT. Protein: CAISESKGGVSPLHF.